The T cell receptor (beta chain) described here comes from a study of CD8+CD57+ T cells in acquired aplastic anemia (dated by TCRdb to 2016 to 2019). Background for the entire study: Extracted DNA from sorted CD4+ and CD8+ cells averaged about 3 ug, ranging from roughly 0.19 to 27.4 ug. CD8+CD57+ expansion was defined as frequency above the mean frequency observed in healthy subjects. The full study reports these points: Between patients and healthy controls, no significant difference in CD8+ Simpson's diversity was found (P=0.060). Roughly 30 CD8+ CDR3 sequences were found to be shared between patients and controls, but these sequences appeared to be highly expressed in patients and within the immunodominant clones of the patients.

In the case of this clonotype: No cognate antigen has been identified for it. No base qualities exist here, and no much larger clone lies one base off it.

The patients picked for sequencing were ones in whom flow cytometry had shown an expansion of CD8+CD57+ cells. Severe acquired aplastic anemia was diagnosed in all patients according to International Study of Aplastic Anemia and Agranulocytosis and Camitta criteria. At the time blood was sampled, none of the patients had received any therapy. In the study, sorted CD4+ and CD8+ blood T cells from patients with severe aplastic anemia and from healthy subjects underwent deep sequencing of TCR repertoires. Patients were enrolled under clinicaltrials.gov protocols 00001620, 01623167, 00001397, 00071045, 00081523 and 00961064 in the USA. Ficoll-Paque density gradient centrifugation was used to isolate peripheral blood mononuclear cells. CD4+ and CD8+ T cells were sorted by FACS or magnetic beads before DNA extraction. TCR beta VDJ combination and CDR3 sequence profiling used genomic DNA as the template. TCR repertoire sequencing was run on an Illumina HiSeq 2000. Per the original workflow: Repertoire assessment relied on Simpson's diversity index, CDR3 size and DJ length profiles, and TRBV/TRBJ rearrangement plots. The most abundant DNA sequence in the deep sequencing data was defined as the immunodominant clone. CDR3 amino acid sequences were checked for sharing across subjects and were also compared against the VDJdb database and published repertoires. TCRdb reran the public reads through fastp at Q25 and MiXCR, keeping productive beta chains. For every CDR3 protein sequence, its rows merge into one entry that carries the most common genes and DNA. V and J calls and clone size were set by TCRdb, not the authors. The sample includes under 250,000 distinct CDR3 sequences, with about 62% observed a single time. Together, the top ten hold roughly 64% of the sample.

This clonotype originated in a human donor with aplastic anemia. The source material was sorted CD4+, CD8+, or CD8+CD57+ T cells (not recorded which) from PBMCs.

The CDR3 region has the sequence CASNRGTPPDEQFF. The DNA is as follows: TGTGCCAGCAACCGCGGGACACCTCCCGATGAGCAGTTCTTC. The chain employs TRBV2 and TRBJ2-1; the D element might be TRBD1 or TRBD2, as each aligns at 6 bases. Based on the germline V gene, the CDR1 and CDR2 sequences are SNHLY and FYNNEI. The CDR3, cysteine through phenylalanine, is 14 amino acids long. The CDR3 DNA has 42 bases and is translated from base 1. The germline ends are 18 bases apart after V is trimmed by 7 bases and J by 8 bases. The CDR3, completed at both ends by the reference TRBV2 and TRBJ2-1 genes, gives the full variable domain EPEVTQTPSHQVTQMGQEVILRCVPISNHLYFYWYRQILGQKVEFLVSFYNNEISEKSEIFDDQFSVERPDGSNFTLKIRSTKLEDSAMYFCASNRGTPPDEQFFGPGTRLTVL.